This T cell receptor (beta chain) was sequenced for a study of blood T cells in healthy people across ages. On the study more broadly: About one barcoded beta molecule per two T cells came from capture by template switching.

The authors ran a second PCR of roughly 7 to 11 cycles using a sample-barcoded 5' primer and a J-beta primer mix. MiXCR, applied by TCRdb to the 5' RACE reads, yields one record per CDR3 protein. The sample has approximately 810,000 distinct CDR3 sequences; under 35% are singletons. CDR1 is DFQATT and CDR2 is SNEGSKA in the germline V gene (reference sequence). The CDR3 is 15 residues long. V shed 5 bases and J shed 0 bases, with 14 bases lying between them. The TCR sequence derives from a woman older than 75 in good health. Input material: blood. V is TRBV20-1 and J is TRBJ2-1; D uncertain. The CDR3 bases are TGCAGTGCTGGTAACTCACAGAGCTCCTACAATGAGCAGTTCTTC. This sequence encodes CSAGNSQSSYNEQFF.